This is a list of T cell receptor beta chains from one sample in a study of T cells after yellow fever vaccination. TCRdb recomputed calls from the 5' RACE reads with MiXCR, one row per CDR3 protein. This sample yields hundreds of thousands of distinct CDR3 sequences, of which roughly 12% are seen a single time; 11% to 15% belongs to the top ten. Material: PBMCs, obtained on the day of the yellow fever booster vaccination. Receptors were obtained from a man under 40 who received the YFV17D yellow fever vaccine. The CDR3 runs from the conserved cysteine through the conserved F or W. The D gene is left open where the match is weak. For some rows the clone size is stated as once, few or many, or as a class when expanded; others skip it.

clone_size	v_call	d_call	j_call	cdr3_nt	cdr3_aa
NA	TRBV4-3	NA	TRBJ2-1	TGCGCCAGCAGCTTTTGGCGAGGAAACAATGAGCAGTTCTTC	CASSFWRGNNEQFF
few	TRBV10-1	NA	TRBJ2-3	TGCGCCAGCAGCGGGGGCGGAAGAAATACGCAGTATTTT	CASSGGGRNTQYF
NA	TRBV7-9	NA	TRBJ2-5	TGTGCCAGCAGTTCCCCAGGGGGGGGCCACCAAGAGACCCAGTACTTC	CASSSPGGGHQETQYF
NA	TRBV20-1	NA	TRBJ1-1	TGCAGCACGAACTCTGGCAGGGGAGGGACTGAAGCTTTCTTT	CSTNSGRGGTEAFF
few	TRBV7-2	NA	TRBJ2-3	TGTGCCAGCAGCTCGCGCGGGGACAGCTTGGCAGATACGCAGTATTTT	CASSSRGDSLADTQYF
few	TRBV7-8	TRBD2	TRBJ2-7	TGTGCCAGCAACAACGAGCGGGGCTACTCCTACGAGCAGTACTTC	CASNNERGYSYEQYF
few	TRBV24-1	NA	TRBJ2-1	TGTGCCACCAGTGGGGGCCGTTACAATGAGCAGTTCTTC	CATSGGRYNEQFF
many	TRBV3-1	TRBD2	TRBJ2-1	TGTGCCAGCAGCCCCCCCAGCGGGATCAATGAGCAGTTCTTC	CASSPPSGINEQFF
NA	TRBV9	NA	TRBJ2-5	TGTGCCAGCAGCGTAGAGTCGGGGGTTTTAGGGGAGACCCAGTACTTC	CASSVESGVLGETQYF
few	TRBV6-1	TRBD2	TRBJ2-3	TGTGCCAGCAGCCCACGGAGCGGGAGGACAGATACGCAGTATTTT	CASSPRSGRTDTQYF
few	TRBV24-1	NA	TRBJ2-3	TGTGCCACCAGTGATGGCGGGAGCACAGATACGCAGTATTTT	CATSDGGSTDTQYF
few	TRBV20-1	TRBD2	TRBJ2-7	TGCAGTGCTCGGGGACTAGCGGGAGAGAGGAACGAGCAGTACTTC	CSARGLAGERNEQYF
few	TRBV5-1	NA	TRBJ1-4	TGCGCCAGCAGCTTGAGCGCTCGAGAGGGTGAAAAACTGTTTTTT	CASSLSAREGEKLFF
few	TRBV5-1	NA	TRBJ1-4	TGCGCCAGCAGCGTTTACAGGAGCCCAACTAATGAAAAACTGTTTTTT	CASSVYRSPTNEKLFF
many	TRBV6-5	NA	TRBJ1-6	TGTGCCAGCAGTTACAATCGCAGGAGCTCCTATAATTCACCCCTCCACTTT	CASSYNRRSSYNSPLHF
many	TRBV29-1	NA	TRBJ1-1	TGCAGCGTGAGGGGGACTGAAGCTTTCTTT	CSVRGTEAFF
NA	TRBV24-1	TRBD2	TRBJ2-1	TGTGCCACCAGTGCTACCGGGACTAACACGTTCTTC	CATSATGTNTFF
NA	TRBV18	NA	TRBJ2-3	TGTGCCAGCTCACCATTCCCTGACGGGAGAGCAGATACGCAGTATTTT	CASSPFPDGRADTQYF
NA	TRBV5-6	TRBD1	TRBJ1-2	TGTGCCAGCAGCCGAGCAGGGGGCAACTATGGCTACACCTTC	CASSRAGGNYGYTF
NA	TRBV18	NA	TRBJ1-4	TGTGCCAGCTCACCACAAGGGGCGAATGAAAAACTGTTTTTT	CASSPQGANEKLFF
NA	TRBV19	TRBD1	TRBJ1-5	TGTGCCAGCGGGACAGAAAGCTATAGCAATCAGCCCCAGCATTTT	CASGTESYSNQPQHF
NA	TRBV7-6	NA	TRBJ1-6	TGTGCCAGCTCCGCCGGGGCCGGGAATGGTTCACCCCTCCACTTT	CASSAGAGNGSPLHF
few	TRBV18	NA	TRBJ2-6	TGTGCCAGCTCACATCCTGGGGCCAACGTCCTGACTTTC	CASSHPGANVLTF
few	TRBV12-3/TRBV12-4	NA	TRBJ2-1	TGTGCCAGCAGTGAGTCAAACCAAAACAATGAGCAGTTCTTC	CASSESNQNNEQFF
NA	TRBV25-1	NA	TRBJ1-1	TGTGCCAGCAGTGAATACGGAAATGGTAACACTGAAGCTTTCTTT	CASSEYGNGNTEAFF
few	TRBV20-1	NA	TRBJ2-5	TGCAGTGCTAGAGATCTAAGTAGCAGCCAAGAGACCCAGTACTTC	CSARDLSSSQETQYF
NA	TRBV20-1	NA	TRBJ2-2	TGCAGTGCTGCCCGGGGTGCGACCGGGGAGCTGTTTTTT	CSAARGATGELFF
few	TRBV18	NA	TRBJ2-7	TGTGCCAGCTCTAGGGCAAAAGGGAGCGAGCAGTACTTC	CASSRAKGSEQYF
NA	TRBV29-1	TRBD2	TRBJ2-1	TGCAGCGTTGATTTAGCCACTAGCGGGGACTACAATGAGCAGTTCTTC	CSVDLATSGDYNEQFF
NA	TRBV12-3/TRBV12-4	NA	TRBJ2-1	TGTGCCAGCAGCCCACCTCCGAGCTCCTACAATGAGCAGTTCTTC	CASSPPPSSYNEQFF
few	TRBV6-5	NA	TRBJ2-7	TGTGCCAGCAGTTACTCTCCGGAGCAGAACTCCTACGAGCAGTACTTC	CASSYSPEQNSYEQYF
NA	TRBV20-1	NA	TRBJ2-7	TGCAGTGCTAGGGGTCGAGCGGTCTCCTACGAGCAGTACTTC	CSARGRAVSYEQYF
few	TRBV20-1	TRBD2	TRBJ2-3	TGCAGTGCGCCCGGACTAGCGGTCGACACAGATACGCAGTATTTT	CSAPGLAVDTDTQYF
NA	TRBV5-1	NA	TRBJ2-3	TGCGCCAGCAGCTTGGTGCGGGACCCAGATACGCAGTATTTT	CASSLVRDPDTQYF
few	TRBV30	TRBD1	TRBJ1-5	TGTGCCTGGAGTGGAGGGACAGGGGGGGATAAGCCCCAGCATTTT	CAWSGGTGGDKPQHF
NA	TRBV5-1	TRBD1	TRBJ2-7	TGCGCCAGCAGCTTGGTCCCTCACCGGGACAGGACCTACGAGCAGTACTTC	CASSLVPHRDRTYEQYF
many	TRBV9	NA	TRBJ2-7	TGTGCCAGCGGCGGGGCCGAGCAGTACTTC	CASGGAEQYF
few	TRBV7-8	TRBD1	TRBJ2-6	TGTGCCAGCAAGGACAGGGGTACGACTGGGGCCAACGTCCTGACTTTC	CASKDRGTTGANVLTF
NA	TRBV6-1	NA	TRBJ2-5	TGTGCCAGCATCAGGGGAGGACAGAGTAAAGAGACCCAGTACTTC	CASIRGGQSKETQYF
few	TRBV7-2	TRBD2	TRBJ2-4	TGTGCCAGCAGCTTAGGCCTAGCGGGAAGAGGCCAAAACATTCAGTACTTC	CASSLGLAGRGQNIQYF
NA	TRBV4-3	NA	TRBJ1-3	TGCGCCAGCAGCCAGTTGGGAAACCAGGGGAACACCATATATTTT	CASSQLGNQGNTIYF
few	TRBV18	NA	TRBJ2-1	TGTGCCAGCGGGAGCGGACTAAACAATGAGCAGTTCTTC	CASGSGLNNEQFF
NA	TRBV2	NA	TRBJ2-1	TGTGCCAGCAGTGAAGCGATGGGGGCCTCTTACAATGAGCAGTTCTTC	CASSEAMGASYNEQFF
few	TRBV12-3/TRBV12-4	NA	TRBJ2-3	TGTGCCAGCAGCTACTTGACTACCCGCACAGATACGCAGTATTTT	CASSYLTTRTDTQYF
few	TRBV7-2	TRBD1	TRBJ2-5	TGTGCCAGCAGCGAGTGGGACAGGGGGGGAACGGAGACCCAGTACTTC	CASSEWDRGGTETQYF
NA	TRBV7-3	TRBD1	TRBJ1-6	TGTGCCAGCAGCTTGTATGGGACAGGGAATTCACCCCTCCACTTT	CASSLYGTGNSPLHF
NA	TRBV19	TRBD1	TRBJ2-5	TGTGCCAGTAGTGACTGGGACAGGGGCGACCAAGAGACCCAGTACTTC	CASSDWDRGDQETQYF
NA	TRBV20-1	TRBD1	TRBJ2-5	TGCAGTGCTACCCGGACAGGGGAGACCCAGTACTTC	CSATRTGETQYF
few	TRBV6-2/TRBV6-3	NA	TRBJ1-5	TGTGCCAGCAGGGGCTTGGGACAACATAGCAATCAGCCCCAGCATTTT	CASRGLGQHSNQPQHF
few	TRBV30	NA	TRBJ1-1	TGTGCCTGGATCGTTTGGGAGAACACTGAAGCTTTCTTT	CAWIVWENTEAFF
NA	TRBV6-1	TRBD2	TRBJ2-3	TGTGCCAGCAGTCAATATGGACTAGCGGGAACAGATACGCAGTATTTT	CASSQYGLAGTDTQYF